This section outlines one TCR beta chain sequence together with its context. The antigen is undetermined. Primers for the PCR totalled 60 Vbeta and 13 Jbeta. The assay was immunoSEQ multiplex PCR, and TCRdb's table has in-frame clones only and misses some. Among some 120,000 clones, approximately 80% were seen once, and the ten largest hold 2.5% to 3%. The data derive from a study of cytomegalovirus exposure and HLA in healthy donors. The study's findings and limits: Sequence variants that were highly shared formed a cluster that was likely a sequencing artifact. Only CMV serostatus was available as immune exposure information.

Specimen: PBMCs. The TCR sequence derives from a woman under 30 in good health and CMV-seropositive.

The CDR3 DNA follows: TGCAGCGTTGAAAGTTGGAGGGAGCAAGAGACCCAGTACTTC. It yields the protein CSVESWREQETQYF. The J gene is TRBJ2-5, the V gene TRBV29-1, with TRBD2 as a possible D gene (6 bases). The germline CDR1 and CDR2 sequences are SQVTM and ANQGSEA. The CDR3 loop spans 14 amino acids. The V end lost 2 bases, the J end lost 2 bases, and 12 bases lay between the germline ends.